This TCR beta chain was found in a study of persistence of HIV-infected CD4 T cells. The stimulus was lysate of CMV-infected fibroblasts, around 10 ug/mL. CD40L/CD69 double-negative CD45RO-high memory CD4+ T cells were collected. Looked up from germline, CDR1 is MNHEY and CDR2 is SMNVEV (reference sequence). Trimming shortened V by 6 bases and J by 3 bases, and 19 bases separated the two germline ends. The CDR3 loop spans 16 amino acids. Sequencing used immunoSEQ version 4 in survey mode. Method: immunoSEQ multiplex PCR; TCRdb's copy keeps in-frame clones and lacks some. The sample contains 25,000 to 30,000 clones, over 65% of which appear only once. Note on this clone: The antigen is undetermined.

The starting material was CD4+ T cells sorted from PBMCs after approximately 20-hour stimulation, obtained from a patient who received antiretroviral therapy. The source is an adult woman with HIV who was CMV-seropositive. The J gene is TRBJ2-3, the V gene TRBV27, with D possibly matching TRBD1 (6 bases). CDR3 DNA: TGTGCCAGCAGCCGGATTCCGGGACAAAGAACAGATACGCAGTATTTT. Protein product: CASSRIPGQRTDTQYF.